These T cell receptor beta chains were read from a single sample in a study of T cell responses to AZD1222 COVID-19 vaccine. The assay was immunoSEQ multiplex PCR, and TCRdb's table has in-frame clones only and misses some. The sample shows about 120,000 clones, more than 75% of them seen only once. The sample here was peripheral blood, taken 28 days after the second AZD1222 dose. Receptors were obtained from an adult who received the AZD1222 COVID-19 vaccine. The CDR3 runs from the conserved cysteine through the conserved F or W. The order of the fields is J gene, D gene, clone size, V gene, CDR3 protein, CDR3 DNA. A D gene is named only where the DNA matches it firmly. Clone sizes are given selectively: once, few, many, or a class where the clone is expanded.

>TRBJ2-7|-|-|TRBV14
CASSQLGLRSSYEQYF
TGTGCCAGCAGCCAATTAGGACTCCGGAGCTCCTACGAGCAGTACTTC
>TRBJ1-2|TRBD1|-|TRBV5-1
CASSFDTPGQSGGYTF
TGCGCCAGCTCCTTCGACACACCGGGACAGAGTGGCGGCTACACCTTC
>TRBJ2-1|TRBD2|-|TRBV10-3
CATERGGYNEQFF
TGTGCCACCGAGCGGGGGGGCTACAATGAGCAGTTCTTC
>TRBJ1-2|-|once|TRBV6-5
CASTHPGGSAYGYTF
TGTGCCAGCACCCACCCGGGGGGCTCGGCCTATGGCTACACCTTC
>TRBJ1-1|-|-|TRBV15
CATRQDMNTEAFF
TGTGCCACCAGACAGGACATGAACACTGAAGCTTTCTTT
>TRBJ1-2|-|-|TRBV5-8
CASSSQSWGYTF
TGTGCCAGCAGCTCCCAATCATGGGGGTACACCTTC
>TRBJ2-5|TRBD2|-|TRBV27
CASSPWREGRETQYF
TGTGCCAGCAGCCCTTGGCGGGAGGGCCGGGAGACCCAGTACTTC
>TRBJ2-3|-|-|TRBV9
CASSVSGDTQYF
TGTGCCAGCAGCGTATCAGGAGATACGCAGTATTTT
>TRBJ1-1|-|-|TRBV30
CAWGQGVLNTEAFF
TGTGCCTGGGGACAAGGTGTTTTGAACACTGAAGCTTTCTTT
>TRBJ1-5|-|-|TRBV11-2
CASSLGGDQPQHF
TGTGCCAGCAGCTTGGGAGGGGATCAGCCCCAGCATTTT
>TRBJ1-2|TRBD1|-|TRBV19
CASSPNSGTGRSGYTF
TGTGCCAGTAGTCCTAATTCCGGGACAGGGCGATCTGGCTACACCTTC
>TRBJ1-1|-|-|TRBV30
CAWSLVSLYTEAFF
TGTGCCTGGAGTCTAGTAAGCCTTTACACTGAAGCTTTCTTT
>TRBJ1-2|-|-|TRBV3-1/TRBV3-2
CASSPNTYGYTF
TGTGCCAGCAGCCCGAACACTTATGGCTACACCTTC
>TRBJ2-1|TRBD2|-|TRBV7-9
CASSLDRGLAGASYNEQFF
TGTGCCAGCAGCTTAGACCGCGGACTAGCGGGGGCCTCCTACAATGAGCAGTTCTTC
>TRBJ1-1|-|-|TRBV15
CATSRPTVRNTEAFF
TGTGCCACCAGCAGACCAACCGTTAGGAACACTGAAGCTTTCTTT
>TRBJ2-5|TRBD2|-|TRBV9
CASSPTSGGAETQYF
TGTGCCAGCAGCCCTACTAGCGGGGGGGCTGAGACCCAGTACTTC
>TRBJ2-3|-|-|TRBV11-2
CASSFRIGDTDTQYF
TGTGCCAGCAGCTTTCGGATTGGTGACACAGATACGCAGTATTTT
>TRBJ2-7|-|-|TRBV7-9
CASTSSGAYEQYF
TGTGCCAGCACTTCATCGGGGGCCTACGAGCAGTACTTC
>TRBJ1-3|-|-|TRBV12-3/TRBV12-4
CASSLGSGNTIYF
TGTGCCAGCAGTTTGGGGTCTGGAAACACCATATATTTT
>TRBJ2-7|-|once|TRBV30
CAWSHRRSYEQYF
TGTGCCTGGAGTCACAGGCGCTCCTACGAGCAGTACTTC
>TRBJ2-6|-|-|TRBV4-1
CASSPTRQSGANVLTF
TGCGCCAGCAGCCCCACGAGACAGTCTGGGGCCAACGTCCTGACTTTC
>TRBJ2-3|-|few|TRBV6-4
CASSDRVTDTQYF
TGTGCCAGCAGTGACAGGGTTACAGATACGCAGTATTTT
>TRBJ2-1|TRBD2|-|TRBV6-4
CASSEGLAGDNEQFF
TGTGCCAGCAGTGAGGGACTAGCGGGGGACAATGAGCAGTTCTTC
>TRBJ1-1|-|-|TRBV18
CASSPGGTRNTEAFF
TGTGCCAGCTCACCCGGCGGGACAAGGAACACTGAAGCTTTCTTT
>TRBJ2-7|-|-|TRBV7-2
CASSLAGYRDEQYF
TGTGCCAGCAGCTTAGCTGGGTACAGAGACGAGCAGTACTTC
>TRBJ1-6|-|-|TRBV7-9
CASSPPLSSLHF
TGTGCCAGCAGCCCCCCCCTATCATCCCTCCACTTT
>TRBJ2-2|-|once|TRBV19
CASSPRTFGELTGELFF
TGTGCCAGTAGTCCACGGACTTTCGGAGAACTAACCGGGGAGCTGTTTTTT
>TRBJ1-5|-|-|TRBV7-2
CASSFRGYSNQPQHF
TGTGCCAGCAGCTTTCGCGGGTATAGCAATCAGCCCCAGCATTTT
>TRBJ1-1|-|-|TRBV7-9
CASSLRQELNTEAFF
TGTGCCAGCAGCTTAAGGCAGGAGTTGAACACTGAAGCTTTCTTT
>TRBJ2-7|TRBD1|-|TRBV13
CASSPTGTGTYEQYF
TGTGCCAGCAGCCCCACCGGGACAGGAACCTACGAGCAGTACTTC
>TRBJ1-2|-|-|TRBV27
CASSSNRVWGYTF
TGTGCCAGCAGTTCCAACAGGGTTTGGGGCTACACCTTC
>TRBJ1-3|-|-|TRBV30
CAWIIGNGNTIYF
TGTGCCTGGATAATAGGCAATGGAAACACCATATATTTT
>TRBJ2-5|-|-|TRBV4-1
CASSQDLWGTQYF
TGCGCCAGCAGCCAAGATTTGTGGGGGACCCAGTACTTC
>TRBJ1-5|-|many|TRBV11-1
CASSPNSNQPQHF
TGTGCCAGCAGCCCTAATAGCAATCAGCCCCAGCATTTT
>TRBJ2-5|TRBD1|-|TRBV9
CASSVEDRMETQYF
TGTGCCAGCAGCGTGGAGGACAGGATGGAGACCCAGTACTTC
>TRBJ2-3|-|-|TRBV10-3
CAISGGDGSTDTQYF
TGTGCCATCAGTGGAGGAGATGGTAGCACAGATACGCAGTATTTT
>TRBJ2-3|TRBD1|-|TRBV9
CASSTSGTASSIGTDTQYF
TGTGCCAGCAGCACATCCGGGACAGCTTCCTCAATAGGGACAGATACGCAGTATTTT
>TRBJ1-4|-|-|TRBV4-2
CASSLPSPNEKLFF
TGTGCCAGCAGCCTCCCGTCTCCGAATGAAAAACTGTTTTTT
>TRBJ1-2|TRBD1|-|TRBV13
CASSSTGNYGYTF
TGTGCCAGCAGCTCGACAGGGAACTATGGCTACACCTTC
>TRBJ2-2|TRBD1|-|TRBV18
CASSMGQPYTGELFF
TGTGCCAGCTCTATGGGACAGCCGTACACCGGGGAGCTGTTTTTT
>TRBJ2-7|-|-|TRBV28
CASSLLVVDRSRGSYEQYF
TGTGCCAGCAGTTTATTGGTTGTGGATAGGTCGAGAGGCTCCTACGAGCAGTACTTC